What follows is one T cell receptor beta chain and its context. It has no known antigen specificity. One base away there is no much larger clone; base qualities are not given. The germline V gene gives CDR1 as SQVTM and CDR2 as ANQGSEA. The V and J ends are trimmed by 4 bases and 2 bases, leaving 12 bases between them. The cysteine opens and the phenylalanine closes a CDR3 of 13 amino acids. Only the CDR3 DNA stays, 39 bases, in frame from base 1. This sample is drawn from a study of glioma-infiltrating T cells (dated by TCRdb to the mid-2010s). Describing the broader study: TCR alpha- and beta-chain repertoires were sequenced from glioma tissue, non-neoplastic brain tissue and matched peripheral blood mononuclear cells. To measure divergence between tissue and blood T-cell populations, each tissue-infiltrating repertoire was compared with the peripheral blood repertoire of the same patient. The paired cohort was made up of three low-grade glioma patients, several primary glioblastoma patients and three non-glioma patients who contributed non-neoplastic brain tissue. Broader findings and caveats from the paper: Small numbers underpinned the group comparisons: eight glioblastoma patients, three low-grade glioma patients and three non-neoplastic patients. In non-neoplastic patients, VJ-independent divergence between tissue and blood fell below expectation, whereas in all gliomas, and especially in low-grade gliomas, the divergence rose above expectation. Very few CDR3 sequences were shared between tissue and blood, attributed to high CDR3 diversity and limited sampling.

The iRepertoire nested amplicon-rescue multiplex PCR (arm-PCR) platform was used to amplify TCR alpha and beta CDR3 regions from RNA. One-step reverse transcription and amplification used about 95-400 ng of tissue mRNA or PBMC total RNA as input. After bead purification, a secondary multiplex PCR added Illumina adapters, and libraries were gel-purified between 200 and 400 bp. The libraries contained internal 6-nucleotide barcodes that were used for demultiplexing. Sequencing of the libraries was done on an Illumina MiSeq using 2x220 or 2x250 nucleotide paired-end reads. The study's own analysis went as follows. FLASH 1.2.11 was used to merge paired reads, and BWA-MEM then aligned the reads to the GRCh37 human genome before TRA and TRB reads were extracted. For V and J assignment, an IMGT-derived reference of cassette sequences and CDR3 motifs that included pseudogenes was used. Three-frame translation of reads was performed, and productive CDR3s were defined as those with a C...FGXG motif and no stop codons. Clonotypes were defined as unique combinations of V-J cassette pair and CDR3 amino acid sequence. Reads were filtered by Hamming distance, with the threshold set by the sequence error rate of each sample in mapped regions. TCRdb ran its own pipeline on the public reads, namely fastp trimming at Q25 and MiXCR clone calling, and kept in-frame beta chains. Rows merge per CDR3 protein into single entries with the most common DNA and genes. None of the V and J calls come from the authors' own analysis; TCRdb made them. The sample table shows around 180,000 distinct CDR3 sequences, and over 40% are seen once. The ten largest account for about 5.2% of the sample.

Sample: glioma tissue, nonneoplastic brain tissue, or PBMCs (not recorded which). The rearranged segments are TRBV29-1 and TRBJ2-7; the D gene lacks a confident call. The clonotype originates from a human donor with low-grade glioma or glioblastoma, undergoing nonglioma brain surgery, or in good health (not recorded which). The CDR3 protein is CSVALTGAYEQYF. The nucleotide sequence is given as TGCAGCGTTGCCCTCACGGGTGCCTACGAGCAGTACTTC.